Presented here are 13 T cell receptor beta chains from one specimen sequenced in a study of blood T cell repertoires in COVID-19. Clones were sequenced by immunoSEQ multiplex PCR, and TCRdb holds only the in-frame ones, with some missing. The sample has some 42,000 clones; over 60% are singletons. The sequenced material came from peripheral blood. These receptors all stem from a woman in her seventies with acute or convalescent COVID-19.

The chain carries TRBV23-1 and TRBJ1-5, with 9 bases fitting TRBD1. TRBV23-1 is annotated as an ORF whose role is uncertain. The J segment lost 2 bases and the V segment lost 4 bases, leaving 6 bases of the junction unmatched. The CDR3 is 16 residues long. The CDR3, as DNA: TGCGCCAGCAGTCCCAAGGGACAGGGCCGCAATCAGCCCCAGCATTTT. As protein: CASSPKGQGRNQPQHF.

The gene calls are TRBV5-1 and TRBJ1-4; D not certain. Germline V gene data show CDR1 as SGHRS and CDR2 as YFSETQ. The CDR3 spans 16 residues. Trimming shortened V by 0 bases and J by 5 bases, and 14 bases separated the two germline ends. The CDR3 nucleotides read TGCGCCAGCAGCTTGGGGTCTGGGAGTATAAATGAAAAACTGTTTTTT. Translated, it gives CASSLGSGSINEKLFF. Full variable domain (remainder filled in from reference TRBV5-1 and TRBJ1-4): KAGVTQTPRYLIKTRGQQVTLSCSPISGHRSVSWYQQTPGQGLQFLFEYFSETQRNKGNFPGRFSGRQFSNSRSEMNVSTLELGDSALYLCASSLGSGSINEKLFFGSGTQLSVL.

The chain uses TRBV2 and TRBJ1-5; D not certain. Per germline, CDR1 SNHLY and CDR2 FYNNEI. The CDR3 sequence is 15 residues long. Trimming pared 2 bases from V and 2 bases from J, leaving 10 bases between. The CDR3 DNA reads as TGTGCCAGCAGTGAAACGGGGTGGGGCAATCAGCCCCAGCATTTT. This encodes CASSETGWGNQPQHF.

The gene calls are TRBV27 and TRBJ2-3, with 12 bases identical to TRBD2. Trimming at V came to 4 bases and at J to 6 bases, leaving 8 bases not matched to a gene. Germline V lookup: CDR1 MNHEY, CDR2 SMNVEV (reference sequence). This CDR3 is built from 16 residues. CDR3 sequence (DNA): TGTGCCAGCAGTTCAGGACTAGCGGGATCGTTGGATACGCAGTATTTT. Residues: CASSSGLAGSLDTQYF.

This clone has more than one count but fewer than ten. The CDR3 region has the DNA TGTGCCAGCAGCTTGAATCGGGACAGGATGACACCCCTCCACTTT. Protein sequence: CASSLNRDRMTPLHF. The chain joins TRBV7-2 to TRBJ1-6; 8 bases are shared with TRBD1. Germline CDR1 SGHTA, CDR2 FQGNSA. This CDR3 is 15 amino acids long. J gave up 11 bases and V 3 bases, and 9 bases lay outside the gene matches. The whole variable domain, filled in from reference TRBV7-2 and TRBJ1-6, reads GAGVSQSPSNKVTEKGKDVELRCDPISGHTALYWYRQSLGQGLEFLIYFQGNSAPDKSGLPSDRFSAERTGGSVSTLTIQRTQQEDSAVYLCASSLNRDRMTPLHFGNGTRLTVT.

This clone occurred a few times. The chain links TRBV6-5 to TRBJ1-2; 7 bases agree with TRBD1. The V segment lost 7 bases and the J segment 4 bases; nucleotides outside the gene matches: 9. The CDR3 consists of 14 residues. Per the germline V gene, CDR1 is MNHEY and CDR2 is SVGAGI. CDR3: CASTPDRDGYGYTF. The CDR3 coding sequence is TGTGCCAGCACACCTGACAGGGACGGCTATGGCTACACCTTC.

This clone was seen more than once but under ten times. This chain joins TRBV4-1 and TRBJ1-5; D might be TRBD1 (6 bases). Trimming took off 0 bases at V and 1 base at J, with 13 bases between the two ends. The CDR3 sequence is 17 residues long. Germline V gene sequence: CDR1 MGHRA, CDR2 YSYEKL. The CDR3 sequence: CASSQEGQQGSNQPQHF. CDR3 nucleotide sequence: TGCGCCAGCAGCCAAGAGGGGCAACAGGGCAGCAATCAGCCCCAGCATTTT.

This chain joins TRBV19 and TRBJ2-1; a possible D gene is TRBD2 (5 bases). Between the trimmed V and J ends, which lost 10 bases and 0 bases, there was a span of 16 bases. The CDR3 covers 15 residues. Germline CDR1 reads LNHDA; CDR2 reads SQIVND (reference sequence). As DNA, the CDR3 is TGTGCCATCAGCCTAAGCGGTAGCTCCTACAATGAGCAGTTCTTC. It translates to CAISLSGSSYNEQFF.

The J gene is TRBJ2-1, the V gene TRBV7-6, with D unclear. Germline V gene sequence: CDR1 SGHVS, CDR2 FNYEAQ. The germline V and J ends were trimmed by 0 bases and 7 bases, with 10 bases remaining between them. The CDR3 is 14 amino acids. CDR3 DNA sequence: TGTGCCAGCAGCTTAGCACGCGGAAGTAATGAGCAGTTCTTC. It codes for CASSLARGSNEQFF.

The table lists this clone with a few counts. CDR3 DNA: TGTGCCAGCAGCCAGGGACTAGCGGGGGGCTCTGAGCAGTTCTTC. This sequence encodes CASSQGLAGGSEQFF. V usage is TRBV4-2 and J usage is TRBJ2-1, with 15 bases identical to TRBD2. V gave up 3 bases and J gave up 9 bases; unmatched junction bases: 3. The CDR3 has 15 amino acids. Germline CDR1 is LGHNA and CDR2 is YNFKEQ.

This clone was counted once. The chain combines TRBV23-1 with TRBJ1-1; 7 bases line up with TRBD1. TRBV23-1 is identified as an open reading frame with a role that is uncertain. This CDR3 is built from 15 residues. With 3 bases clipped from V and 5 bases from J, the junction kept 9 bases outside the gene matches. The CDR3: CASSHPVRGLTEAFF. CDR3 bases: TGCGCCAGCAGTCACCCGGTAAGGGGGCTTACTGAAGCTTTCTTT.

This rearrangement joins TRBV5-6 to TRBJ2-1, with 9 bases lining up with TRBD2. The V gene end was trimmed by 3 bases and the J gene end by 10 bases; junction bases not matched to a gene: 14. Germline V CDR1 and CDR2: SGHDT, YYEEEE. This CDR3 has 16 residues. The CDR3 DNA sequence: TGTGCCAGCAGCTCAAGGCCGGGACTAGCATCCCCCGAGCAGTTCTTC. Its translation is CASSSRPGLASPEQFF. Looking up the rest from reference TRBV5-6 and TRBJ2-1 gives the full variable domain: DAGVTQSPTHLIKTRGQQVTLRCSPKSGHDTVSWYQQALGQGPQFIFQYYEEEERQRGNFPDRFSGHQFPNYSSELNVNALLLGDSALYLCASSSRPGLASPEQFFGPGTRLTVL.

The V and J genes are TRBV30 and TRBJ2-5; no clear D gene. There are 12 residues in the CDR3. CDR1 is GTSNPN and CDR2 is SVGIG in the germline V gene (reference sequence). With 3 bases removed from V and 0 bases from J, the gap between germline ends came to 5 bases. The CDR3 sequence: CAWRQYQETQYF. CDR3 coding DNA: TGTGCCTGGAGACAGTACCAAGAGACCCAGTACTTC.